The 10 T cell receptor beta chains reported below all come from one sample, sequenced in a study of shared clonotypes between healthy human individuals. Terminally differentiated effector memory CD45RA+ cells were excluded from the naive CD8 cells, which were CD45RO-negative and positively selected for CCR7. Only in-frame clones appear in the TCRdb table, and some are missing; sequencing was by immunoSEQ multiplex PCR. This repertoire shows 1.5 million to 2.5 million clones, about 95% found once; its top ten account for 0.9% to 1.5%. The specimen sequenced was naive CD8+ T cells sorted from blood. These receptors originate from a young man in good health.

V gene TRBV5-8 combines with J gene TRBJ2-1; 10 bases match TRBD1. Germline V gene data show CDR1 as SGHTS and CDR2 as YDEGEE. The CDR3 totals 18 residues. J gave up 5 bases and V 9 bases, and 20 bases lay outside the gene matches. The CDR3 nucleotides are TGTGCCACCTTCGCGGGACAGGGGTTGAGGGACGGGGACAATGAGCAGTTCTTC. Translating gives CATFAGQGLRDGDNEQFF.

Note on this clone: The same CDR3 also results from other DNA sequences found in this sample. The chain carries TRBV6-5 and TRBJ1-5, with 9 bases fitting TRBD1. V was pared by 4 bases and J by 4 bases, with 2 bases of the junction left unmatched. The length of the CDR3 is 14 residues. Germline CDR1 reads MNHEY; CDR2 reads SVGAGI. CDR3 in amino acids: CASSSDRGNQPQHF. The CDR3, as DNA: TGTGCCAGCAGTTCTGACAGGGGGAATCAGCCCCAGCATTTT.

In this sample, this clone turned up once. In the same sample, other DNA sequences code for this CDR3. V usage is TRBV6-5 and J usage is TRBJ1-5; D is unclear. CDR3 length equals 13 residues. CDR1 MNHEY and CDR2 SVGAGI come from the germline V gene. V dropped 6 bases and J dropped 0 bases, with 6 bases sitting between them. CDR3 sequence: CASSPDSNQPQHF. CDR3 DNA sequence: TGTGCCAGCAGCCCAGATAGCAATCAGCCCCAGCATTTT.

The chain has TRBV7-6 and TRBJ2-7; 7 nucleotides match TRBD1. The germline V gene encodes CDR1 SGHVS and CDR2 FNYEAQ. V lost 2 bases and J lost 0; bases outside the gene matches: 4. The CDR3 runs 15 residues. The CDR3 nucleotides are TGTGCCAGCAGCTTATTTGACAGGGCCTCCTACGAGCAGTACTTC. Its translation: CASSLFDRASYEQYF.

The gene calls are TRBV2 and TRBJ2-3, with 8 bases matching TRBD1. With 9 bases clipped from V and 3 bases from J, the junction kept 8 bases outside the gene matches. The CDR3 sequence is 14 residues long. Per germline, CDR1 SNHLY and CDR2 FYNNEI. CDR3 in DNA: TGTGCCAGGCAACCGGACAGGGTAACAGATACGCAGTATTTT. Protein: CARQPDRVTDTQYF.

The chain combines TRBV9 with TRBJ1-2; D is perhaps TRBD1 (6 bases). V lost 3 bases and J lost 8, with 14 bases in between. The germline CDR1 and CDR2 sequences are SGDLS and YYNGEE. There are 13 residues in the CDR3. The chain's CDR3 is CASSGGGRIGYTF. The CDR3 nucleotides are TGTGCCAGCAGCGGAGGGGGTCGGATCGGCTACACCTTC.

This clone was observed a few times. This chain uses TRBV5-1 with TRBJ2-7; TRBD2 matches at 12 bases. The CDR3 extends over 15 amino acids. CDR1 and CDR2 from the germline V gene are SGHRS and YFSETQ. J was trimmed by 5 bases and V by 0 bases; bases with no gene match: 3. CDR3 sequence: CASSLALAGGHEQYF. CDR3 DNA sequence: TGCGCCAGCAGCTTGGCACTAGCGGGAGGCCACGAGCAGTACTTC.

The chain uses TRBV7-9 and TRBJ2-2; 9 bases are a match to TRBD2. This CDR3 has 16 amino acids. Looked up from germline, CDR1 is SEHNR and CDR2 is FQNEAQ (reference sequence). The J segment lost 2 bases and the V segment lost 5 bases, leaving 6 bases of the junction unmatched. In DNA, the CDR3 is TGTGCCAGCAGCATAACTAGCGGGCCTAACACCGGGGAGCTGTTTTTT. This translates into CASSITSGPNTGELFF. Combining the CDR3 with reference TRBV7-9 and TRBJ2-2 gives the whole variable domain DTGVSQNPRHKITKRGQNVTFRCDPISEHNRLYWYRQTLGQGPEFLTYFQNEAQLEKSRLLSDRFSAERPKGSFSTLEIQRTEQGDSAMYLCASSITSGPNTGELFFGEGSRLTVL.

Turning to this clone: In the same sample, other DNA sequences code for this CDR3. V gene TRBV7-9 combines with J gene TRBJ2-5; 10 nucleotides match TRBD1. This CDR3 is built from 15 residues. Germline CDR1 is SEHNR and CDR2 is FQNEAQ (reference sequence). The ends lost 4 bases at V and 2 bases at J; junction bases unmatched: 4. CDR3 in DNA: TGTGCCAGCAGCTCGCGGGACAGGGGTCAAGAGACCCAGTACTTC. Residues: CASSSRDRGQETQYF.

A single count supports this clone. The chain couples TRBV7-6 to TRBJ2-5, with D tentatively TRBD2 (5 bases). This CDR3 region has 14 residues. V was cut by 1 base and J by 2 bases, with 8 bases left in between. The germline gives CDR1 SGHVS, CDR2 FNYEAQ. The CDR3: CASSLEPGQETQYF. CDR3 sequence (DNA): TGTGCCAGCAGCTTAGAACCGGGGCAAGAGACCCAGTACTTC.